These 7 T cell receptor beta chains were sequenced from one sample in a study of T cell repertoires in cytomegalovirus infection. These TCRs are of unknown antigen specificity. TCRdb reprocessed the reads with MiXCR, giving one entry per CDR3 protein. The sample has 360,000 or so distinct CDR3 sequences, roughly 34% seen once. The starting material was cultured PBMCs, obtained from culture after CMV antigen stimulation. The receptors were sampled from a human donor in good health (CMV status not recorded). Some clones in this sample may be carry-over from other donors' samples.

The CDR3 is CASRAGVQETQYF. CDR3 DNA sequence: TGTGCCAGCAGGGCAGGGGTCCAAGAGACCCAGTACTTC. This chain connects TRBV28 to TRBJ2-5; D is perhaps TRBD1 (6 bases). The germline V and J ends were trimmed by 6 bases and 1 base, with 9 bases remaining between them. This CDR3 spans 13 amino acids. CDR1 is MDHEN, CDR2 SYDVKM, per germline.

This clonotype occurred a few times. The gene calls are TRBV6-2 or TRBV6-3 and TRBJ2-3, with 7 bases fitting TRBD2. The V segment lost 6 bases and the J segment 2 bases; nucleotides outside the gene matches: 8. The CDR3 has 15 amino acids. Germline CDR1 and CDR2: MNHEY and SVGEGT. DNA for the CDR3: TGTGCCAGCAGCAGAGCGGGACCTTTCACAGATACGCAGTATTTT. It is translated as CASSRAGPFTDTQYF.

The V and J genes are TRBV4-2 and TRBJ2-7, with D tentatively TRBD2 (5 bases). The V gene lost 5 bases and the J gene lost 0 bases, with 14 bases spanning the gap. The CDR3 runs 15 residues. Germline values: CDR1 LGHNA, CDR2 YNFKEQ. CDR3 in amino acids: CASSLREGDSYEQYF. CDR3 sequence (DNA): TGTGCCAGCAGCTTGCGTGAGGGCGACTCCTACGAGCAGTACTTC.

This clonotype was seen at least ten times. This chain connects TRBV7-2 to TRBJ1-2; D perhaps matches TRBD1 (6 bases). V dropped 4 bases and J dropped 6 bases, with 18 bases sitting between them. The CDR3 runs to 15 residues. Germline CDR1 and CDR2: SGHTA and FQGNSA. The CDR3 loop reads CASSSRGGGYDGYTF. CDR3 sequence (DNA): TGTGCCAGCAGCTCGAGGGGGGGCGGATACGATGGCTACACCTTC.

The rearrangement uses TRBV7-9 and TRBJ1-1; 8 nucleotides agree with TRBD1. J lost 4 bases, V lost 0 bases, and 1 base had no gene match. Per the germline V gene, CDR1 is SEHNR and CDR2 is FQNEAQ (reference sequence). The CDR3 extends over 14 amino acids. The CDR3 bases are TGTGCCAGCAGCTTAGCACAGGGGGGCACTGAAGCTTTCTTT. It encodes CASSLAQGGTEAFF.

This clonotype appeared a few times. This chain joins TRBV12-3 or TRBV12-4 and TRBJ2-1; a weak D match, TRBD2 (5 bases). This CDR3 has 19 residues. Trimming took off 0 bases at V and 4 bases at J, with 22 bases between the two ends. The CDR3 reads CASSLALTRGVAWYNEQFF. CDR3 DNA sequence: TGTGCCAGCAGTTTAGCCCTTACTCGGGGTGTAGCTTGGTACAATGAGCAGTTCTTC.

V usage is TRBV6-6 and J usage is TRBJ2-3; TRBD2 aligns across 10 bases. The CDR3 contains 14 residues. Germline CDR1 MNHNY, CDR2 SVGAGI (reference sequence). Trimming removed 8 bases from V and 4 bases from J; junction bases left unmatched: 6. The CDR3 sequence is CASQGLATADTQYF. As DNA, the CDR3 is TGTGCCAGCCAGGGACTAGCGACTGCAGATACGCAGTATTTT.